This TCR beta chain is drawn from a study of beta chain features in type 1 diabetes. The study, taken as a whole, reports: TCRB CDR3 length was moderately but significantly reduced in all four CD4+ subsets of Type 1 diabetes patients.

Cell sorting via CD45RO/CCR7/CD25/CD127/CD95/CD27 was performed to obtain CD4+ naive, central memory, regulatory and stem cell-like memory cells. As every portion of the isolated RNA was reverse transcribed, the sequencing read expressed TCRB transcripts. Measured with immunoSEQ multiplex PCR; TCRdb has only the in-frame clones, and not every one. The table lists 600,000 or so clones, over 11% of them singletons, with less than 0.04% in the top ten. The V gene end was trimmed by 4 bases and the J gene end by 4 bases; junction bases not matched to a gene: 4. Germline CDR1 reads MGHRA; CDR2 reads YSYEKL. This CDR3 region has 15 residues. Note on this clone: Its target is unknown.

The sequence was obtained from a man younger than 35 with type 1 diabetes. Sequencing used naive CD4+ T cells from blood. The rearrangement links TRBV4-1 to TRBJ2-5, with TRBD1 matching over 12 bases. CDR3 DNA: TGCGCCAGCAGCCGGGGACAGGGGGCAGGAGAGACCCAGTACTTC. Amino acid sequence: CASSRGQGAGETQYF.